Listed below are T cell receptor beta chains from one sample, sequenced in a study of blood T cell repertoires in COVID-19. Data came from immunoSEQ multiplex PCR; TCRdb stores just in-frame clones and leaves some out. The sample lists 55,000 to 70,000 clones, approximately 86% occurring once. Sequencing was performed on peripheral blood. These receptors were collected from a woman aged 70-85 years with active COVID-19. Each CDR3 is given with its conserved first and last residue. Each record gives: J gene, V gene, CDR3 protein.

TRBJ1-1 | TRBV5-6 | CASSLVRRGNTEAFF
TRBJ2-3 | TRBV7-3 | CASSSSGTSGLREQYF
TRBJ2-6 | TRBV5-4 | CASSPSGGWVGANVLTF
TRBJ1-1 | TRBV15 | CATSRGTQEAKAFF
TRBJ2-5 | TRBV3-1/TRBV3-2 | CASSQYGGRSGETQYF
TRBJ1-6 | TRBV18 | CASSPGQGNSPLHF
TRBJ2-3 | TRBV14 | CASSRRGMRASGRRDTQYF
TRBJ1-3 | TRBV30 | CAWSLTGDGNTIYF
TRBJ2-7 | TRBV5-1 | CASSLAGGTYEQYF
TRBJ1-2 | TRBV18 | CASSPDPSGGHGYTF
TRBJ2-1 | TRBV11-2 | CASSLVRIEQFF
TRBJ2-1 | TRBV7-3 | CASSLGGRINNEQFF
TRBJ2-7 | TRBV29-1 | CSVERGGKYEQYF
TRBJ1-5 | TRBV19 | CASSIRTGRGVQPQHF
TRBJ1-2 | TRBV6-6 | CASTMGQGTNYGYTF
TRBJ1-5 | TRBV7-2 | CASSPLGTGNLQPQHF
TRBJ2-3 | TRBV5-1 | CASSLEVSGSTDTQYF
TRBJ1-4 | TRBV6-5 | CASSYGTGGGEKLFF
TRBJ2-1 | TRBV15 | CATSPDRASYNEQFF
TRBJ1-2 | TRBV9 | CASSPDRGDYGYTF
TRBJ1-1 | TRBV27 | CASSLSRGVEAFF
TRBJ1-5 | TRBV4-2 | CASSQARGNQPQHF